A single T cell receptor (beta chain) is shown here with its context. The antigen is unknown. PCR or immunohistochemistry showed mismatch repair deficiency in every enrolled patient. The TCR-sequenced patients were a few responders to pembrolizumab. The data were obtained in a study of PD-1 blockade in mismatch repair-deficient tumors. Study-level findings and limits: After pembrolizumab, tumor-resident clones rose rapidly, then generally contracted before radiologic responses.

TCRdb keeps only in-frame clones here, not all; method: immunoSEQ multiplex PCR. The sample records roughly 120,000 clones, about nine tenths being singletons. The V and J ends lost 0 bases and 4 bases respectively, with 10 bases between them. This CDR3 is built from 13 residues. CDR1 and CDR2 (germline): GTSNPN, SVGIG (reference sequence). The rearrangement links TRBV30 to TRBJ2-7; no reliable D call. Sequencing used peripheral blood, obtained roughly 70 weeks after starting pembrolizumab. The origin of this receptor is an adult with mismatch repair-deficient cancer. The CDR3: CAWSVLKGYEQYF. As DNA, the CDR3 is TGTGCCTGGAGTGTACTGAAGGGTTACGAGCAGTACTTC.